One sample yielded the 26 T cell receptor beta chains listed below, sequenced in a study of response to subunit inactivated influenza vaccine. TCRdb reprocessed the RT-PCR reads via MiXCR and lists one record per CDR3 protein. The repertoire holds hundreds of thousands of distinct CDR3 sequences, 10% to 15% seen once, with about an eighth in the top ten. Sequencing was performed on PBMCs from blood, taken about 40 days after vaccination. All receptors derive from a man in his forties or fifties who received an inactivated influenza vaccine.

CDR3 loop: CASSFHRDTEAFF. As DNA, the CDR3 is TGCGCCAGCAGCTTCCACCGGGACACTGAAGCTTTCTTT. The chain carries TRBV5-1 and TRBJ1-1; no reliable D call. Trimming cost V 2 bases and J 3 bases, with 8 bases left between them. This CDR3 is 13 amino acids long. Germline CDR1 SGHRS, CDR2 YFSETQ.

The chain has TRBV7-2 and TRBJ2-2, with D unresolved. Trimming took 6 bases from V and 5 from J, leaving 10 bases between them. CDR3 length: 13 amino acids. Per the germline V gene, CDR1 is SGHTA and CDR2 is FQGNSA. The CDR3 DNA reads TGTGCCAGCAGAATTACTACTACCGGGGAGCTGTTTTTT. It is translated as CASRITTTGELFF.

This clonotype was detected many times. V usage is TRBV7-2 and J usage is TRBJ2-5; 10 positions agree with TRBD1. J gave up 7 bases and V 5 bases, and 10 bases lay outside the gene matches. The CDR3 sequence is 15 residues long. CDR1 and CDR2 (germline): SGHTA, FQGNSA. The CDR3: CASSELTGGVGTQYF. CDR3 coding DNA: TGTGCCAGCAGCGAATTGACAGGGGGCGTAGGGACCCAGTACTTC.

CDR3 residues: CARCKRLAGGPGTDTQYF. DNA for the CDR3: TGTGCCCGCTGCAAGCGACTAGCGGGGGGGCCGGGCACAGATACGCAGTATTTT. The rearrangement uses TRBV2 and TRBJ2-3, with 14 bases matching TRBD2. The junction had 14 bases not matched to a gene; V was cut back by 11 bases and J by 1 base. Germline V gene sequence: CDR1 SNHLY, CDR2 FYNNEI. This CDR3 is built from 18 residues.

This clonotype was found many times. The chain recombines TRBV4-3 with TRBJ1-1; tentative D call: TRBD1 (5 bases). Germline V gene sequence: CDR1 LGHNA, CDR2 YSLEER. The CDR3 loop spans 16 amino acids. Trimming pared 0 bases from V and 1 base from J, leaving 12 bases between. This CDR3 reads CASSQELGRANTEAFF. The CDR3 region has the DNA TGCGCCAGCAGCCAAGAATTGGGACGGGCGAACACTGAAGCTTTCTTT.

This clonotype was seen many times. The chain combines TRBV6-6 with TRBJ1-1; D is unresolved. V gave up 2 bases and J gave up 6 bases, with 7 bases separating them. CDR1 and CDR2 from the germline V gene are MNHNY and SVGAGI (reference sequence). This CDR3 has 12 amino acids. In DNA, the CDR3 is TGTGCCAGCAGTTACGCGGGTGCTGAAGCTTTCTTT. Amino acids: CASSYAGAEAFF.

The rearrangement joins TRBV7-9 to TRBJ2-2; 9 nucleotides align to TRBD1. The CDR3 has 16 amino acids. After removal of 4 bases from V and 4 bases from J, the junction contained 7 bases not matched to a gene. Germline loops: CDR1 SEHNR, CDR2 FQNEAQ (reference sequence). In nucleotides, the CDR3 is TGTGCCAGCAGCTCGCCGGGACAGGGTTTCACCGGGGAGCTGTTTTTT. This encodes CASSSPGQGFTGELFF.

V and J are TRBV13 and TRBJ2-6; the D is unclear. V gave up 5 bases and J gave up 3 bases, with 8 bases separating them. The germline gives CDR1 PRHDT, CDR2 FYEKMQ (reference sequence). The CDR3 spans 14 residues. The CDR3 coding sequence is TGTGCCAGCAGCCCCTCCGATGGGGCCAACGTCCTGACTTTC. Protein product: CASSPSDGANVLTF.

CDR3 DNA: TGCAGTGCTAGAGAGACAGGGGTGACTGAAGCTTTCTTT. Translation: CSARETGVTEAFF. The chain couples TRBV20-1 to TRBJ1-1; 8 nucleotides line up with TRBD1. Germline CDR1 reads DFQATT; CDR2 reads SNEGSKA (reference sequence). V was pared by 0 bases and J by 5 bases, with 2 bases of the junction left unmatched. CDR3 length: 13 residues.

This chain uses TRBV25-1 with TRBJ2-5, with 14 bases lining up with TRBD2. The CDR3 is made up of 16 amino acids. Germline lookup yields CDR1 MGHDK and CDR2 SYGVNS. V shed 5 bases, J shed 5 bases, and the junction held 7 bases outside the gene matches. CDR3 amino acids: CASSLTSGRAAETQYF. The CDR3 region has the DNA TGTGCCAGCAGTTTGACTAGCGGGAGGGCCGCGGAGACCCAGTACTTC.

The genes are TRBV5-1 and TRBJ1-2; unclear D gene. CDR1 and CDR2 from the germline V gene are SGHRS and YFSETQ. The ends were cut back, 0 bases at V and 4 bases at J, with 19 bases in the middle. This CDR3 spans 17 amino acids. The CDR3 loop reads CASSLGGPGDRVYGYTF. In nucleotides, the CDR3 is TGCGCCAGCAGCTTGGGCGGCCCTGGGGATCGCGTCTATGGCTACACCTTC.

Ten or more counts support this clonotype. The chain joins TRBV28 to TRBJ2-3; 7 bases are shared with TRBD2. With 3 bases clipped from V and 4 bases from J, the junction kept 4 bases outside the gene matches. CDR1 is MDHEN and CDR2 is SYDVKM in the germline V gene. The length of the CDR3 is 14 residues. The CDR3 loop reads CASSFSAGADTQYF. In DNA form, the CDR3 reads TGTGCCAGCAGTTTCTCGGCGGGAGCAGATACGCAGTATTTT.

This clonotype was counted a few times. The rearrangement uses TRBV4-1 and TRBJ2-6, with D uncertain. The CDR3 has 21 amino acids. V was clipped by 0 bases and J by 0 bases, with 21 bases between them. CDR1 is MGHRA and CDR2 is YSYEKL in the germline V gene. The CDR3 DNA reads TGCGCCAGCAGCCAAGAGCCAACGGGTCTCGCTATAACCTCTGGGGCCAACGTCCTGACTTTC. This codes for CASSQEPTGLAITSGANVLTF.

This chain uses TRBV10-3 with TRBJ2-5; 7 positions match TRBD1. Germline CDR1 is ENHRY and CDR2 is SYGVKD. The CDR3 contains 18 residues. The trim removed 2 bases at V and 0 bases at J, leaving 12 bases unmatched. CDR3 sequence reads: CAISEVAGGLGYQETQYF. Written as DNA, the CDR3 is TGTGCCATCAGTGAGGTGGCAGGGGGTTTAGGGTACCAAGAGACCCAGTACTTC.

This clonotype was counted at least ten times. The chain couples TRBV7-2 to TRBJ2-5, with TRBD2 matching 10 bases. Trimming took 4 bases from V and 4 from J; bases not matched to a gene: 6. CDR1 is SGHTA and CDR2 is FQGNSA in the germline V gene. This CDR3 spans 15 amino acids. The CDR3 is CASSSRTSGRETQYF. CDR3 in DNA: TGTGCCAGCAGCTCCCGGACTAGCGGTAGAGAGACCCAGTACTTC.

This rearrangement joins TRBV7-2 to TRBJ1-3; 7 bases agree with TRBD1. V lost 5 bases, J lost 3 bases, and 7 bases stayed unmatched. CDR1 is SGHTA, CDR2 FQGNSA, per germline. This CDR3 has 15 amino acids. The CDR3 region is CASSMTGFGGNTIYF. In DNA, the CDR3 is TGTGCCAGCAGCATGACAGGGTTCGGTGGAAACACCATATATTTT. Variable domain in full (rest from reference TRBV7-2 and TRBJ1-3): GAGVSQSPSNKVTEKGKDVELRCDPISGHTALYWYRQSLGQGLEFLIYFQGNSAPDKSGLPSDRFSAERTGGSVSTLTIQRTQQEDSAVYLCASSMTGFGGNTIYFGEGSWLTVV.

The rearrangement joins TRBV7-9 to TRBJ2-5; TRBD2 agrees at 14 bases. The CDR3 has 17 residues. Germline trimming cut 5 bases from V and 2 bases from J; bases unmatched to any gene: 7. Germline lookup yields CDR1 SEHNR and CDR2 FQNEAQ (reference sequence). The CDR3 nucleotides are TGTGCCAGCAGCCCCCCGGGACTAGCGGGAGATCAAGAGACCCAGTACTTC. It is translated as CASSPPGLAGDQETQYF.

The V call is TRBV19, the J call TRBJ2-1; TRBD2 matches 9 bases. The CDR3 extends over 13 amino acids. Germline CDR1 reads LNHDA; CDR2 reads SQIVND (reference sequence). Germline trimming cut 8 bases from V and 9 bases from J; bases unmatched to any gene: 8. The CDR3: CASRSGSDVEQFF. Written as DNA, the CDR3 is TGTGCCAGTCGTAGCGGGAGCGATGTTGAGCAGTTCTTC. Full variable domain (missing parts from reference TRBV19 and TRBJ2-1): DGGITQSPKYLFRKEGQNVTLSCEQNLNHDAMYWYRQDPGQGLRLIYYSQIVNDFQKGDIAEGYSVSREKKESFPLTVTSAQKNPTAFYLCASRSGSDVEQFFGPGTRLTVL.

The V and J genes are TRBV29-1 and TRBJ2-1, with TRBD2 identical over 10 bases. The length of the CDR3 is 12 residues. The junction had 7 bases not matched to a gene; V was cut back by 8 bases and J by 9 bases. Germline V gene data show CDR1 as SQVTM and CDR2 as ANQGSEA. The CDR3 region is CSHVGLAPEQFF. CDR3 DNA sequence: TGCAGCCATGTGGGACTAGCGCCTGAGCAGTTCTTC.

This clonotype has just a few counts. This chain connects TRBV29-1 to TRBJ2-1, with D possibly matching TRBD1 (7 bases). The V and J ends lost 5 bases and 5 bases respectively, with 13 bases between them. Germline V gives CDR1 SQVTM, CDR2 ANQGSEA. The CDR3 contains 13 residues. The CDR3 sequence is CSVRQGGHNEQFF. The CDR3 nucleotides read TGCAGCGTTCGACAGGGAGGACACAATGAGCAGTTCTTC.

In this sample, this clonotype turned up many times. This rearrangement joins TRBV20-1 to TRBJ2-7; D possibly corresponds to TRBD2 (5 bases). The CDR3 sequence is 13 residues long. V was cut by 6 bases and J by 0 bases, with 12 bases left in between. The germline V gene encodes CDR1 DFQATT and CDR2 SNEGSKA (reference sequence). CDR3 protein: CSASSGSSYEQYF. CDR3 DNA: TGCAGTGCGAGCAGCGGTTCCTCCTACGAGCAGTACTTC.

This clonotype was recorded a few times. This chain uses TRBV5-1 with TRBJ2-1; TRBD2 aligns across 14 bases. The junction had 7 bases not matched to a gene; V was cut back by 4 bases and J by 7 bases. This CDR3 has 16 residues. Germline values: CDR1 SGHRS, CDR2 YFSETQ. The CDR3, as DNA: TGCGCCAGCAGCCCCGGGACTAGCGGGAGTATAAATGAGCAGTTCTTC. As protein: CASSPGTSGSINEQFF. The full variable domain, its missing parts supplied by reference TRBV5-1 and TRBJ2-1, is KAGVTQTPRYLIKTRGQQVTLSCSPISGHRSVSWYQQTPGQGLQFLFEYFSETQRNKGNFPGRFSGRQFSNSRSEMNVSTLELGDSALYLCASSPGTSGSINEQFFGPGTRLTVL.

The V gene is TRBV10-3, the J gene TRBJ1-1; maybe TRBD1 (5 bases). Trimming shortened V by 11 bases and J by 8 bases, and 21 bases separated the two germline ends. The CDR3 has 13 amino acids. Germline CDR1 is ENHRY and CDR2 is SYGVKD. CDR3 nucleotides: TGTGCCCTCGGGGGGGAGAGGGGAGTCGAAGCTTTCTTT. Translating gives CALGGERGVEAFF.

This clonotype was detected a few times. The CDR3 here is CASRNSGGALSTGELFF. CDR3 nucleotide sequence: TGTGCCAGCAGAAATAGCGGGGGGGCCCTTTCAACCGGGGAGCTGTTTTTT. The chain employs TRBV6-1 and TRBJ2-2; 11 bases are shared with TRBD2. This CDR3 is built from 17 residues. Germline V gene sequence: CDR1 MNHNS, CDR2 SASEGT. Losses at the gene ends were 6 bases for V and 5 bases for J; bases not matched to a gene: 11.

This clonotype was seen more than once but under ten times. The J gene is TRBJ2-7, the V gene TRBV12-3 or TRBV12-4; TRBD1 might be the D (5 bases). The V and J ends lost 1 base and 13 bases respectively, with 14 bases between them. The CDR3 contains 12 residues. The CDR3 region has the DNA TGTGCCAGCAGTTTAGTCCAGGGCCCTTCTTACTTC. This codes for CASSLVQGPSYF.

This clonotype has at least ten counts. The V call is TRBV20-1, the J call TRBJ2-1; 11 nucleotides match TRBD2. Losses at the gene ends were 4 bases for V and 4 bases for J; bases not matched to a gene: 9. Germline lookup yields CDR1 DFQATT and CDR2 SNEGSKA (reference sequence). The CDR3 runs to 16 residues. DNA of the CDR3: TGCAGTGCTAACCCCACTAGCGGGAGCCGATACAATGAGCAGTTCTTC. It translates to CSANPTSGSRYNEQFF.